This entry features one T cell receptor beta chain sequence. The J segment lost 3 bases and the V segment lost 4 bases, leaving 6 bases of the junction unmatched. CDR1 and CDR2 (germline): SGHKS, YYEKEE (reference sequence). The CDR3 runs 14 residues. This record belongs to a study of cytomegalovirus exposure and HLA in healthy donors. The PCR employed 60 Vbeta primers together with 13 Jbeta primers. Some clones are missing from TCRdb's copy, which holds only in-frame ones; the method was immunoSEQ multiplex PCR. The data hold over 150,000 clones, with 73% observed a single time. The source is a woman aged 18-30 years in good health and CMV-seropositive. The gene calls are TRBV5-5 and TRBJ2-7, with 8 bases fitting TRBD1. The sequenced sample consisted of PBMCs. The DNA for the CDR3 is TGTGCCAGCAGCACCCGACAGGGGTTCTACGAGCAGTACTTC. Encoded protein: CASSTRQGFYEQYF.